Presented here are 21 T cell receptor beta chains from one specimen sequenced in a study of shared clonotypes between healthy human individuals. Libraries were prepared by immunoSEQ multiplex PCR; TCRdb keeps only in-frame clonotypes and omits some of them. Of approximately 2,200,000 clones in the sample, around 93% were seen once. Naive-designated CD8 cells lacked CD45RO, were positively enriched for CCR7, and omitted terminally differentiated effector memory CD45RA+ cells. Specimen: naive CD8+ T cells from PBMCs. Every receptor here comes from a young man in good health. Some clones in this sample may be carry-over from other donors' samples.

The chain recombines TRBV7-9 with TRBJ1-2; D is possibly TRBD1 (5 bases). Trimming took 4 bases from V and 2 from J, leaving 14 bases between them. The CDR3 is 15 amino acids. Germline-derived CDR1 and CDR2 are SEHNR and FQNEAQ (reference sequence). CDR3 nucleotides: TGTGCCAGCAGCTCGATACCGCAGGGCAACTATGGCTACACCTTC. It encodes CASSSIPQGNYGYTF.

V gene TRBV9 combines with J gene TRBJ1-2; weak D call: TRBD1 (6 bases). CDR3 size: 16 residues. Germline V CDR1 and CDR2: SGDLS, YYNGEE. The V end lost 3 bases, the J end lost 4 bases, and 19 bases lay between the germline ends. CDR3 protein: CASSASGGGASYGYTF. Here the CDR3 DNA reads TGTGCCAGCAGCGCCTCAGGTGGGGGGGCGAGCTATGGCTACACCTTC.

The CDR3 DNA follows: TGTGCCAGCAGTGAATTCGAGGGAGCAAACGATACGCAGTATTTT. It encodes CASSEFEGANDTQYF. The J gene is TRBJ2-3, the V gene TRBV2, with D possibly TRBD2 on 5 matching bases. Per germline, CDR1 SNHLY and CDR2 FYNNEI. The CDR3 spans 15 residues. V was shortened by 2 bases and J by 6 bases, with 15 bases between the two germline ends.

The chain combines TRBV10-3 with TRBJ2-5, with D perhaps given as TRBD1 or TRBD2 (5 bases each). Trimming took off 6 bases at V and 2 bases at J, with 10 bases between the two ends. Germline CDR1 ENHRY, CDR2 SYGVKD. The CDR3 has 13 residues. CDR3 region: CAIRGVLQETQYF. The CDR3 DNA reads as TGTGCCATCAGGGGGGTCTTACAAGAGACCCAGTACTTC.

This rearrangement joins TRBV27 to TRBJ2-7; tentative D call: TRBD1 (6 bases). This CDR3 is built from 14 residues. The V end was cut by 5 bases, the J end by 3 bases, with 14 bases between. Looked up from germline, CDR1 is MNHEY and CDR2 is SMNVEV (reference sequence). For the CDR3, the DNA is TGTGCCAGCAGTACCCGGACAGAATTCTACGAGCAGTACTTC. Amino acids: CASSTRTEFYEQYF.

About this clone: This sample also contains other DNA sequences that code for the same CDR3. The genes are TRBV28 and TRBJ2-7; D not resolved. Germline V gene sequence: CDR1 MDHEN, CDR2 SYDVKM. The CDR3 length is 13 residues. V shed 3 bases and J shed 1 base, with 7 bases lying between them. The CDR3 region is CASSFDNSYEQYF. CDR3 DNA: TGTGCCAGCAGTTTTGACAATTCCTACGAGCAGTACTTC.

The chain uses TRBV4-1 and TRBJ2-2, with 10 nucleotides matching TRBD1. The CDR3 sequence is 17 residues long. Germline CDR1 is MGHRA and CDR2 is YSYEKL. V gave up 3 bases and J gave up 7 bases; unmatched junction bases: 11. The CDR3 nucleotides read TGCGCCAGCAGCCACGGACCAGTTGGACAGGGGGTCGGGGAGCTGTTTTTT. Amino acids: CASSHGPVGQGVGELFF.

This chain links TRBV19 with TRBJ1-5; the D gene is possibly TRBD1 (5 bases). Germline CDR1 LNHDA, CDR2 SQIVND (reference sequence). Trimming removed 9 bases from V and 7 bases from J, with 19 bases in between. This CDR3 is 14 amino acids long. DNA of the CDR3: TGTGCCAGCAATCCCCGCGGGGGAGGCCAGCCCCAGCATTTT. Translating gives CASNPRGGGQPQHF.

In nucleotides, the CDR3 is TGTGCCAGTAGCTTGGGGGGTGAAGCTTTCTTT. Translated, it gives CASSLGGEAFF. The chain is built from TRBV19 and TRBJ1-1, with D perhaps matching TRBD1 (5 bases). Germline V lookup: CDR1 LNHDA, CDR2 SQIVND (reference sequence). The CDR3 has 11 amino acids. V gave up 6 bases and J gave up 7 bases, with 9 bases separating them.

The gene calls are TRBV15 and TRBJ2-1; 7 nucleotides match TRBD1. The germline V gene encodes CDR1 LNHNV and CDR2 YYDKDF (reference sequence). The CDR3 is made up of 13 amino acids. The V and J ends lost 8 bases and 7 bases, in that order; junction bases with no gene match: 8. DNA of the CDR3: TGTGCCACCGAGGGGGCGGTTCGTAATGAGCAGTTCTTC. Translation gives CATEGAVRNEQFF.

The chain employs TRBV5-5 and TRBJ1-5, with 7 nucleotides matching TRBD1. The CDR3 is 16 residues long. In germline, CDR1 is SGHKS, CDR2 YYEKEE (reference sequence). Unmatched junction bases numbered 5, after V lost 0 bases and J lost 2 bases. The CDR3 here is CASSLELGTGNQPQHF. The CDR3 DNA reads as TGTGCCAGCAGCTTGGAGCTAGGGACAGGCAATCAGCCCCAGCATTTT.

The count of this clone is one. The CDR3 sequence: CSVESINQGDLYEQYF. The CDR3, as DNA: TGCAGCGTGGAAAGTATAAACCAGGGTGATCTCTACGAGCAGTACTTC. The V gene is TRBV29-1, the J gene TRBJ2-7, with D maybe TRBD1 (5 bases). In germline, CDR1 is SQVTM, CDR2 ANQGSEA. This CDR3 spans 16 amino acids. Trimming removed 6 bases from V and 3 bases from J, with 24 bases in between.

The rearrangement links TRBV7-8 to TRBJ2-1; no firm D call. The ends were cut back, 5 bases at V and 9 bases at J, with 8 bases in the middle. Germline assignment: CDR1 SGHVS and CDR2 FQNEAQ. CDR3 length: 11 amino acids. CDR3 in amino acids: CASSHGREQFF. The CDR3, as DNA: TGTGCCAGCAGCCATGGACGTGAGCAGTTCTTC.

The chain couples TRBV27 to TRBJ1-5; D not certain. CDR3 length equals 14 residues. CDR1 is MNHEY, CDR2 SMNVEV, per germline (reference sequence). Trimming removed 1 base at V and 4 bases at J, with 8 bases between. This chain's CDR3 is CASSLYKGNQPQHF. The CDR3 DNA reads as TGTGCCAGCAGTTTATATAAGGGTAATCAGCCCCAGCATTTT.

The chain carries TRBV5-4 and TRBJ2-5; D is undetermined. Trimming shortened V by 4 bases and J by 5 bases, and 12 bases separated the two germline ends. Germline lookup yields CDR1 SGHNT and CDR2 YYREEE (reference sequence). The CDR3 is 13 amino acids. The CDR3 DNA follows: TGTGCCAGCAGCCCCCTAGTATCGGAGACCCAGTACTTC. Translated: CASSPLVSETQYF.

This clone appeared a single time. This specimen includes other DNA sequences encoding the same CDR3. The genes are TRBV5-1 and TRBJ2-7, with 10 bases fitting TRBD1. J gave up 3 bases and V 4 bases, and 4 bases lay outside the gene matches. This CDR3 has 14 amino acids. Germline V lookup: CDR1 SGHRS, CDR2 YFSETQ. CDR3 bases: TGCGCCAGCAGCCCGGACAGGGGGGGCTACGAGCAGTACTTC. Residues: CASSPDRGGYEQYF.

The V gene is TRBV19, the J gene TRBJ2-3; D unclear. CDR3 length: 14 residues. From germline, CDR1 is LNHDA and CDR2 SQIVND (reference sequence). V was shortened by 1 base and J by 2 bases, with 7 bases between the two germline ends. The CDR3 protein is CASSIGSATDTQYF. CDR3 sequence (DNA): TGTGCCAGTAGTATAGGGTCCGCCACAGATACGCAGTATTTT.

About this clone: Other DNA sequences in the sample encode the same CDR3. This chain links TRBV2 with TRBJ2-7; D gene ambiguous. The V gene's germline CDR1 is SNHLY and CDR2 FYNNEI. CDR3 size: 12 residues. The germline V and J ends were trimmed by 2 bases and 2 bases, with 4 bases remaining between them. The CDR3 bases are TGTGCCAGCAGTGAAACACCCTACGAGCAGTACTTC. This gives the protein CASSETPYEQYF.

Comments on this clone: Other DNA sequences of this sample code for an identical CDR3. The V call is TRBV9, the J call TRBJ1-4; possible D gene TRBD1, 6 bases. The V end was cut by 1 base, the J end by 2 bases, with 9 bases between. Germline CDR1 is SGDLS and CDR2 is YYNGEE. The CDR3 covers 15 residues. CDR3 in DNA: TGTGCCAGCAGCGTATCAGGGGCCACTAATGAAAAACTGTTTTTT. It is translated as CASSVSGATNEKLFF.

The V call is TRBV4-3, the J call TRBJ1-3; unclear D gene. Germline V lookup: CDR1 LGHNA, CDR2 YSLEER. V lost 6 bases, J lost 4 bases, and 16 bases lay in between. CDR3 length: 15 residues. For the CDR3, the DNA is TGCGCCAGCAGTGGTTCTCGGGAGTTCGGAAACACCATATATTTT. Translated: CASSGSREFGNTIYF.

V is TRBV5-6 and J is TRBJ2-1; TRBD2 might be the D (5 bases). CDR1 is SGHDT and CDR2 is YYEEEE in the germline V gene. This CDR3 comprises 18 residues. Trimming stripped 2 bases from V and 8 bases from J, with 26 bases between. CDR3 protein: CASSLGLPGLHIMDEQFF. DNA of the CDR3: TGTGCCAGCAGCTTAGGGTTGCCAGGACTTCACATTATGGATGAGCAGTTCTTC.